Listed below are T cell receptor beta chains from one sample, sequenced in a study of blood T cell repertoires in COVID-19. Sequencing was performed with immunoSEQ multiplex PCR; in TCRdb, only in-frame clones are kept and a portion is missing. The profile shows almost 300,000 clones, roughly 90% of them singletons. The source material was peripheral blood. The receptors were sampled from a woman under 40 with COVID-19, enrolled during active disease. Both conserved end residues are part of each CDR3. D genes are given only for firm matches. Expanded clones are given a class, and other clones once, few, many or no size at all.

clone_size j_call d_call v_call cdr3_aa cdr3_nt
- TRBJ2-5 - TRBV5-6 CASTPWSAETQYF TGTGCCAGCACCCCGTGGAGCGCTGAGACCCAGTACTTC
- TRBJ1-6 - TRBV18 CASSAFDSSSKNSPLHF TGTGCCAGCTCCGCTTTCGACAGCTCCTCTAAAAATTCACCCCTCCACTTT
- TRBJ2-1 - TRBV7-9 CASSLGSNEQFF TGTGCCAGCAGCTTAGGTAGTAATGAGCAGTTCTTC
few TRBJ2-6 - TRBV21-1 CASSAQGTPSGANVLTF TGTGCCAGCAGCGCCCAGGGGACACCCTCTGGGGCCAACGTCCTGACTTTC
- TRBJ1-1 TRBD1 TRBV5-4 CASSYDPPGQGEAFF TGTGCCAGCAGCTATGACCCGCCAGGACAGGGGGAAGCTTTCTTT
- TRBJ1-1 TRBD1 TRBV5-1 CASSLIINRDRVMNTEAFF TGCGCCAGCAGCTTGATAATAAACCGGGACAGGGTGATGAACACTGAAGCTTTCTTT
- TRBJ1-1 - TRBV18 CASPPGGMNTEAFF TGTGCCAGCCCACCGGGGGGGATGAACACTGAAGCTTTCTTT
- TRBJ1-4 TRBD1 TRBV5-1 CASSLAGTGVEKLFF TGCGCCAGCAGCTTGGCGGGGACAGGGGTTGAAAAACTGTTTTTT
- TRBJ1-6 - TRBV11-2 CASSSYGQNSPLHF TGTGCCAGCAGCTCATATGGACAGAATTCACCCCTCCACTTT
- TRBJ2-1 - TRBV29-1 CSVEDPLRRYNEQFF TGCAGCGTTGAAGATCCCCTCCGGCGGTACAATGAGCAGTTCTTC
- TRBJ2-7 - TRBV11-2 CASSNPRKGREQYF TGTGCCAGCAGCAACCCCCGTAAGGGGCGCGAGCAGTACTTC